Listed below are T cell receptor beta chains from one sample, sequenced in a study of T cell responses to AZD1222 COVID-19 vaccine. The method was immunoSEQ multiplex PCR; TCRdb's version includes in-frame clones alone and lacks a portion of them. The data show roughly 120,000 clones, with roughly nine tenths seen just once and around 4.5% held by the top ten. Sequences were derived from peripheral blood, sampled on day 0 of AZD1222 vaccination. The receptors were sampled from an adult in good health. Each CDR3 is given with its conserved first and last residue. The D gene is left open where the match is weak. Size values are once, few and many counts, or a class for expanded clones, and some rows have none.

D gene	J gene	V gene	clone size	CDR3 DNA	CDR3 protein
.	TRBJ2-1	TRBV7-9	.	TGTGCCAGCACTAGGAGTGGAGGCAATGAGCAGTTCTTC	CASTRSGGNEQFF
TRBD2	TRBJ2-7	TRBV4-2	once	TGTGCCAGCAGCCAAGAAGGACTAGCGGGAGCCTGGCCCTACGAGCAGTACTTC	CASSQEGLAGAWPYEQYF
TRBD1	TRBJ2-7	TRBV11-3	.	TGTGCCAGCAGTTTCGGGACAGGAAAGACCTACGAGCAGTACTTC	CASSFGTGKTYEQYF
.	TRBJ2-5	TRBV28	.	TGTGCCAGCAGTTTGGGGGTCGGAGAGACCCAGTACTTC	CASSLGVGETQYF
.	TRBJ2-7	TRBV6-5	.	TGTGCCAGCACCCGAGTGGGGTCTCGAACCTACGAGCAGTACTTC	CASTRVGSRTYEQYF
.	TRBJ1-2	TRBV30	.	TGTGCCTGGAGTGGGCCCACCAACTATGGCTACACCTTC	CAWSGPTNYGYTF
.	TRBJ2-7	TRBV6-5	.	TGTGCCAGCAGCTACCTAACAGGGCAGTACTTC	CASSYLTGQYF
TRBD1	TRBJ2-2	TRBV5-4	.	TGTGCCAGCAGCCCCCACCTCCGGGACAGGAACACCGGGGAGCTGTTTTTT	CASSPHLRDRNTGELFF
.	TRBJ1-1	TRBV28	.	TGTGCCAGCCAAGGAACAGGGACCCAGAACACTGAAGCTTTCTTT	CASQGTGTQNTEAFF
.	TRBJ1-1	TRBV28	.	TGTGCCAGCAGTGCCCGTACCCCCCCACGAGTTGAAGCTTTCTTT	CASSARTPPRVEAFF
.	TRBJ1-5	TRBV7-9	.	TGTGCCAGCAGCTTAGGAACGAATCCCCAGCATTTT	CASSLGTNPQHF
.	TRBJ1-3	TRBV28	.	TGTGCCAGCAGTCCACACCCCAGGGGTGTTGGAAACACCATATATTTT	CASSPHPRGVGNTIYF
.	TRBJ1-2	TRBV10-3	.	TGTGCCACCGGGACACCTTCTGGGGACTATGGCTACACCTTC	CATGTPSGDYGYTF
TRBD1	TRBJ1-3	TRBV6-2/TRBV6-3	.	TGTGCCAGCAGTTATCAGACAGGGGCCCTCTCTGGAAACACCATATATTTT	CASSYQTGALSGNTIYF
.	TRBJ1-1	TRBV6-1	.	TGTGCCAGCAGTGAAGCGTGGTTGGAGAACACTGAAGCTTTCTTT	CASSEAWLENTEAFF
TRBD1	TRBJ1-1	TRBV12-3/TRBV12-4	.	TGTGCCAGCAGTTACCTCGGACAGGGGCGGGCTTTCTTT	CASSYLGQGRAFF
TRBD2	TRBJ2-7	TRBV11-2	.	TGTGCCAGCAGCCGTAGCGGGAGGGGCTACGAGCAGTACTTC	CASSRSGRGYEQYF